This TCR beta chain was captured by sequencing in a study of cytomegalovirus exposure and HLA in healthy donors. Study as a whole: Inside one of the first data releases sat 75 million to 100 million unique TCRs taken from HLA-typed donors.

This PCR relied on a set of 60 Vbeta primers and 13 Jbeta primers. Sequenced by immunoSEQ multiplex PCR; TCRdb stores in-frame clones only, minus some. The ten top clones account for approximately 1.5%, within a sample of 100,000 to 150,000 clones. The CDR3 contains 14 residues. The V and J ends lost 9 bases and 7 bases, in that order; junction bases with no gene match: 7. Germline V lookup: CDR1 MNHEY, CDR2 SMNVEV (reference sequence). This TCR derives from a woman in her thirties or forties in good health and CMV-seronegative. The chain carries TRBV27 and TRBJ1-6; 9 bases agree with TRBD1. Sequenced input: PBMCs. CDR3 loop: CASGQGQGNSPLHF. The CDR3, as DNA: TGTGCCAGTGGTCAGGGACAGGGCAATTCACCCCTCCACTTT.